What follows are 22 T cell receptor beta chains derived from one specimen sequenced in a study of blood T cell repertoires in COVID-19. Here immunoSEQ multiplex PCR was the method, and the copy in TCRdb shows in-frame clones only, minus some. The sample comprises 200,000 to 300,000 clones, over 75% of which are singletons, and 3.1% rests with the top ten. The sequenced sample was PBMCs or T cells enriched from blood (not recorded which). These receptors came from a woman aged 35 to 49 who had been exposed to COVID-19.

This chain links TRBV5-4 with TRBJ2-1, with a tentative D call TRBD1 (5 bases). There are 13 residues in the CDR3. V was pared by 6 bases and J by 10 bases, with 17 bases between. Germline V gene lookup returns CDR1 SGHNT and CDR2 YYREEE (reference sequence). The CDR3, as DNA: TGTGCCAGCACCTTCGGTGGGGCCGGGGAGCAGTTCTTC. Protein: CASTFGGAGEQFF.

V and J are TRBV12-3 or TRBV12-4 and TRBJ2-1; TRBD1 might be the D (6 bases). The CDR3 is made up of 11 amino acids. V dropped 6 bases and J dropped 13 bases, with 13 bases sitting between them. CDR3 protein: CASSPGHLQFF. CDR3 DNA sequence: TGTGCCAGCAGCCCGGGACACTTACAGTTCTTC.

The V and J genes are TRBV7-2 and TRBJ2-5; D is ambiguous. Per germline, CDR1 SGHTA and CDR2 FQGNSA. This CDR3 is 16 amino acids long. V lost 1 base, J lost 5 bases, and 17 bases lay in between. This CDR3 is CASSLGGLRRGETQYF. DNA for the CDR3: TGTGCCAGCAGCTTAGGTGGCCTGAGGCGTGGGGAGACCCAGTACTTC.

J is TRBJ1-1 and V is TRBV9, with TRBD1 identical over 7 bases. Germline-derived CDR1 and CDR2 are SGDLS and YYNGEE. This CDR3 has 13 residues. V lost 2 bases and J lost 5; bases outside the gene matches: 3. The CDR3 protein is CASSVTGVTEAFF. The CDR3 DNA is TGTGCCAGCAGCGTTACAGGGGTGACTGAAGCTTTCTTT. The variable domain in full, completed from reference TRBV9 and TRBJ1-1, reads DSGVTQTPKHLITATGQRVTLRCSPRSGDLSVYWYQQSLDQGLQFLIQYYNGEERAKGNILERFSAQQFPDLHSELNLSSLELGDSALYFCASSVTGVTEAFFGQGTRLTVV.

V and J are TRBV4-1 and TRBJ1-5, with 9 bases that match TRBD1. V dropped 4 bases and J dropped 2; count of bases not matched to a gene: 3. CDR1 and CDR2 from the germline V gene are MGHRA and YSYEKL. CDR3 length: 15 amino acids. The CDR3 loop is CASSLWTGGNQPQHF. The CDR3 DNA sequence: TGCGCCAGCAGCCTTTGGACAGGGGGCAATCAGCCCCAGCATTTT.

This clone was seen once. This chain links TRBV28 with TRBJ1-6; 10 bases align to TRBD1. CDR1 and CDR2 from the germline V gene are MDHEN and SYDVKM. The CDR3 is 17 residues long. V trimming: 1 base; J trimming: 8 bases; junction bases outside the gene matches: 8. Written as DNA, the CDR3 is TGTGCCAGCAGTTTATTAGCCGGCGGACAGGGGGATTCACCCCTCCACTTT. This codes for CASSLLAGGQGDSPLHF.

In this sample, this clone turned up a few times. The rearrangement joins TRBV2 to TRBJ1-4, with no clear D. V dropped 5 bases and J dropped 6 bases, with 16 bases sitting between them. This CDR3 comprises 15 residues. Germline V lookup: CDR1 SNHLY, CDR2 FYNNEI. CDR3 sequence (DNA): TGTGCCAGCAGTACCGAGGGTACGGTGTATGAAAAACTGTTTTTT. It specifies CASSTEGTVYEKLFF.

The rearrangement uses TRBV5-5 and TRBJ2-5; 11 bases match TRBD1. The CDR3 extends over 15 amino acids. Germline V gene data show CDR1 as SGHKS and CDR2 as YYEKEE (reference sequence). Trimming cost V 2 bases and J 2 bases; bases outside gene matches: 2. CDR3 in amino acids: CASSFWDRGQETQYF. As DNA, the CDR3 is TGTGCCAGCAGCTTTTGGGACAGGGGGCAAGAGACCCAGTACTTC.

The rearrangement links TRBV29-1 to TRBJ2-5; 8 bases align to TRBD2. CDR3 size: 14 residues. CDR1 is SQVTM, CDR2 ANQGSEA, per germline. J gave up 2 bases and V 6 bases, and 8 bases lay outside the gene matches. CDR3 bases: TGCAGCGTCAACGGACTAGCCGGACAAGAGACCCAGTACTTC. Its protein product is CSVNGLAGQETQYF.

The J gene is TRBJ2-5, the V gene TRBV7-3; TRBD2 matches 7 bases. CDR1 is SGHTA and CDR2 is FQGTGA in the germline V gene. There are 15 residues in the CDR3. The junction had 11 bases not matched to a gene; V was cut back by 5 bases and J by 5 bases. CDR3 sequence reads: CASSASGTPRETQYF. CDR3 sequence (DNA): TGTGCCAGCAGCGCGAGCGGGACTCCCCGTGAGACCCAGTACTTC.

The CDR3 loop reads CATSDPGTGGNNQPQHF. The CDR3 nucleotides read TGTGCCACCAGTGACCCAGGGACAGGGGGCAACAATCAGCCCCAGCATTTT. J is TRBJ1-5 and V is TRBV24-1; 12 nucleotides match TRBD1. Germline V gene data show CDR1 as KGHDR and CDR2 as SFDVKD. There are 17 residues in the CDR3. J gave up 3 bases and V 4 bases, and 6 bases lay outside the gene matches.

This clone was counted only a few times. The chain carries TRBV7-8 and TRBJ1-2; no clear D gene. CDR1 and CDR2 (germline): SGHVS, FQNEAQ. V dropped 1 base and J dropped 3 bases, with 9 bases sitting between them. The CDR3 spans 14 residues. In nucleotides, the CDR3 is TGTGCCAGCAGCTTAGATGAGGGTCACTATGGCTACACCTTC. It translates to CASSLDEGHYGYTF. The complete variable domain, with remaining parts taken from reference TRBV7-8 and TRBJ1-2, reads GAGVSQSPRYKVAKRGQDVALRCDPISGHVSLFWYQQALGQGPEFLTYFQNEAQLDKSGLPSDRFFAERPEGSVSTLKIQRTQQEDSAVYLCASSLDEGHYGYTFGSGTRLTVV.

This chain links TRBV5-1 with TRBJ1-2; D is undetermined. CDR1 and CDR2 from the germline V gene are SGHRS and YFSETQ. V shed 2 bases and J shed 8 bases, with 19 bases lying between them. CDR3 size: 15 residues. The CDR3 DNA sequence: TGCGCCAGCAGCTTTGGGCCAGAAAATCCCTCGGGCTACACCTTC. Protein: CASSFGPENPSGYTF.

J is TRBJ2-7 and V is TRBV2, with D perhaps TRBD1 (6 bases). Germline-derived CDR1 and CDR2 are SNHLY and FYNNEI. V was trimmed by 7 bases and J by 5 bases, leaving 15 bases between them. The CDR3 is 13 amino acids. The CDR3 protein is CASKDSHMDEQYV. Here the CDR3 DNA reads TGTGCCAGCAAGGACAGCCACATGGACGAGCAGTACGTC.

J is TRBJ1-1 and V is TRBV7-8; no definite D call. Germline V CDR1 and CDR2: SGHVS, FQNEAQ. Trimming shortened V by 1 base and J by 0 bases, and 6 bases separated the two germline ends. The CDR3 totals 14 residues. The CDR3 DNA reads TGTGCCAGCAGCTTAGGGCAGTTGAACACTGAAGCTTTCTTT. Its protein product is CASSLGQLNTEAFF.

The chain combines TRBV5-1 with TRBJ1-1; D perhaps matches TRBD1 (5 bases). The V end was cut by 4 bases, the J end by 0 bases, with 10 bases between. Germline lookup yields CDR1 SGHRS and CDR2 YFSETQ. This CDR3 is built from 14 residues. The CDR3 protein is CASSPQTVNTEAFF. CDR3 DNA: TGCGCCAGCAGCCCTCAGACAGTGAACACTGAAGCTTTCTTT.

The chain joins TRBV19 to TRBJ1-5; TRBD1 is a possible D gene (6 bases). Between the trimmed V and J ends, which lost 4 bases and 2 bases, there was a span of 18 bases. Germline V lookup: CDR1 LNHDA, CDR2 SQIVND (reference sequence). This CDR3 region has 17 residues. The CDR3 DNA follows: TGTGCCAGTAGTAGGACTGGTCCCAGGGGAGGCAATCAGCCCCAGCATTTT. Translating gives CASSRTGPRGGNQPQHF.

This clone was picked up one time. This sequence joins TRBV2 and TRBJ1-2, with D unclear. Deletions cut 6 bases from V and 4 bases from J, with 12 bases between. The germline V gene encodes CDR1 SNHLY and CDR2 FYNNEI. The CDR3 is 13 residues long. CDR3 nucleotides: TGTGCCAGCAGGGTGGGAAGCGGCTATGGCTACACCTTC. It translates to CASRVGSGYGYTF.

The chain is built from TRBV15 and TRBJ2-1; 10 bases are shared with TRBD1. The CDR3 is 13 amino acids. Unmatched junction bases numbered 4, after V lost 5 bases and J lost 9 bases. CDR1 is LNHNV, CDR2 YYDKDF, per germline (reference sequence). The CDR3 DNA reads TGTGCCACCAGCGGACAGGGGGGAGTTGAGCAGTTCTTC. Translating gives CATSGQGGVEQFF.

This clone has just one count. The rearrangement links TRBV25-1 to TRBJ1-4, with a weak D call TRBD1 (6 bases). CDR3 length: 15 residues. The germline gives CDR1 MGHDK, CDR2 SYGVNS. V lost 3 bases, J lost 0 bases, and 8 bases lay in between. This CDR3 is CASSDRGTTNEKLFF. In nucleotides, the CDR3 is TGTGCCAGCAGTGATAGGGGGACAACTAATGAAAAACTGTTTTTT.

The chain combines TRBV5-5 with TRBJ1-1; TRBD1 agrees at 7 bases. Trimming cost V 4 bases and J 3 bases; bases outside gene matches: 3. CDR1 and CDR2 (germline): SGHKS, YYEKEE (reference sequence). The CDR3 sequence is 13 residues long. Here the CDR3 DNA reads TGTGCCAGCAGCCACACAGGGGACACTGAAGCTTTCTTT. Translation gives CASSHTGDTEAFF. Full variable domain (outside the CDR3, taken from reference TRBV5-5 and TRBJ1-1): DAGVTQSPTHLIKTRGQQVTLRCSPISGHKSVSWYQQVLGQGPQFIFQYYEKEERGRGNFPDRFSARQFPNYSSELNVNALLLGDSALYLCASSHTGDTEAFFGQGTRLTVV.

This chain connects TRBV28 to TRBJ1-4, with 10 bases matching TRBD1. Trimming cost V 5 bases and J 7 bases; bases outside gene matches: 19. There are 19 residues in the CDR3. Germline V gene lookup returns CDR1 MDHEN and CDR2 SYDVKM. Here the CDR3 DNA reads TGTGCCAGCAGTCCACCAAGACGGGTGTACAGGGACAGGGGTGAAAAACTGTTTTTT. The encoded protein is CASSPPRRVYRDRGEKLFF.